Reported below is one TCR beta chain. This CDR3 contains 15 residues. V was pared by 2 bases and J by 7 bases, with 18 bases between. Germline CDR1 and CDR2: SEHNR and FQNEAQ (reference sequence). This sample stems from a study of blood T cell repertoires in COVID-19. Study overall: The United States, Italy and Spain supplied acute and convalescent COVID-19 samples. Sources were T cells, B-cell-depleted T cells, or PBMCs; the material itself was cDNA or gDNA.

Participant ages covered about 18 to 100 years across 24 US areas. Self-reported history from a screening survey and questionnaire set each donor's cohort. TCRdb keeps only in-frame clones here, not all; method: immunoSEQ multiplex PCR. The sample has approximately 400,000 clones; more than 85% are singletons. The specimen was PBMCs or T cells enriched from blood (not recorded which). The chain recombines TRBV7-9 with TRBJ2-7, with D possibly matching TRBD2 (5 bases). The origin of this receptor is a woman aged 40-49 years who had been exposed to COVID-19. The DNA for the CDR3 is TGTGCCAGCAGCTTACGGCTCCCGGGAAACAATGAGCAGTACTTC. Translating it yields CASSLRLPGNNEQYF.